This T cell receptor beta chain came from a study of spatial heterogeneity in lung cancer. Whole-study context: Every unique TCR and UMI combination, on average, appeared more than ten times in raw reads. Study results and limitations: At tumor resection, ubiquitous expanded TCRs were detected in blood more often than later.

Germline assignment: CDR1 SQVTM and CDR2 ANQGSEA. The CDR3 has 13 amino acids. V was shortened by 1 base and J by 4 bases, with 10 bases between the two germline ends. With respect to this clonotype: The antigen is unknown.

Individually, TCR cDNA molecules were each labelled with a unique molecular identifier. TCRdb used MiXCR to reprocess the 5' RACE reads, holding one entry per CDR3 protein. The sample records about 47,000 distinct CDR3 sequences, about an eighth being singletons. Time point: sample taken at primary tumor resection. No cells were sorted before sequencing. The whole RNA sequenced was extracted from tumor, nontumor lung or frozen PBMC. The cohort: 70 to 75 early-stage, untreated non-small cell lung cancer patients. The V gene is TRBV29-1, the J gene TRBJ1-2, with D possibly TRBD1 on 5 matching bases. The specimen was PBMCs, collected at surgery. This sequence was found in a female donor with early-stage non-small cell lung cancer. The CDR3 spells CSVEGAGFYGYTF. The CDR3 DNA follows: TGCAGCGTTGAAGGGGCAGGGTTCTATGGCTACACCTTC.